Sequencing of this T cell receptor (beta chain) was carried out in a study of cytomegalovirus exposure and HLA in healthy donors. Notes on the study in general: The listing of 150 or so TCR beta chains classed them as cytomegalovirus-associated. Productive status was seen about 90% or about 30% of the time for most TCR beta V segments in an earlier analysis.

13 Jbeta primers and 60 Vbeta primers were used for the PCR. In the study's own analysis: It was a later analysis that counted roughly 80 million unique TCR beta chains, of which around 11 million were shared. Using immunoSEQ multiplex PCR, the repertoire was profiled, and TCRdb retains in-frame clones only, with some absent. V and J calls plus clone size are reproduced from that table; the DNA served to infer D and trimming. The sample contains 150,000 to 200,000 clones, around 80% of which appear only once. This clone came up once. Its antigen is not known. The V and J ends lost 2 bases and 1 base, in that order; junction bases with no gene match: 5. The CDR3 covers 15 residues. CDR1 and CDR2 (germline): LGHNA, YSLEER.

The chain joins TRBV4-3 to TRBJ2-7, with TRBD2 matching 7 bases. Source material: PBMCs. The receptor comes from a male donor in good health and CMV-seropositive. In nucleotides, the CDR3 is TGCGCCAGCAGCCAATTTGGGGAGGGGTCCTACGAGCAGTACTTC. Amino acid sequence: CASSQFGEGSYEQYF.